The sequence of this TCR beta chain was determined in a study of T cell responses to AZD1222 COVID-19 vaccine. About the study: Second-dose schedules of about 4 or about 12 weeks were combined.

General observations from the study: In a largely white British group with more females than males, clonal diversity was possibly underestimated. Seropositive at baseline were only a handful of AZD1222 recipients.

As for this clone: The antigen is undetermined.

Method: immunoSEQ multiplex PCR; TCRdb's copy keeps in-frame clones and lacks some. The table includes around 180,000 clones, 80% to 90% detected once. The clonotype comes from an adult in good health. The sample here was peripheral blood, taken on day 0 of AZD1222 vaccination.

The CDR3 loop is CASSPTDSYEQYF. The CDR3 DNA follows: TGTGCCAGTAGCCCGACAGACTCCTACGAGCAGTACTTC. The V and J genes are TRBV19 and TRBJ2-7; TRBD1 is a possible D gene (5 bases). Trimming took off 6 bases at V and 0 bases at J, with 9 bases between the two ends. This CDR3 region has 13 residues. Germline assignment: CDR1 LNHDA and CDR2 SQIVND (reference sequence).